The 9 T cell receptor beta chains below were found in one sample sequenced in a study of CXCR3-negative and CXCR3-positive naive CD8 T cells. TRB cDNA libraries were made by UMI-labeled 5' RACE. TCRdb re-called the 5' RACE reads, yielding one record per CDR3 amino acid sequence without DNA. The sample's table shows about 50,000 distinct CDR3 sequences. The sequenced sample was naive CXCR3- CD8+ T cells from blood. Subset given: CD45RO-CCR7+CD27+CD95- naive CD8+ T cells lacking CXCR3 (TNR3-). The receptor set was obtained from a human donor in good health. Some clones in this sample may be carry-over from other donors' samples.

This chain joins TRBV4-2 and TRBJ2-3; the D call from TCRdb, TRBD2, cannot be confirmed without DNA. The germline V gene encodes CDR1 LGHNA and CDR2 YNFKEQ. This CDR3 has 14 residues. CDR3 region: CASSHRTHTDTQYF.

The chain is built from TRBV29-1 and TRBJ1-4; checking the TCRdb D call of TRBD1 is not possible without DNA. This CDR3 spans 12 amino acids. Germline V gene sequence: CDR1 SQVTM, CDR2 ANQGSEA. The CDR3 protein is CSAAGGNEKLFF.

This chain joins TRBV29-1 and TRBJ1-1; TCRdb picks TRBD1, but there is no DNA to check that call. The CDR3 consists of 12 residues. Germline lookup yields CDR1 SQVTM and CDR2 ANQGSEA. CDR3 loop: CSARIVGDGAFF.

V is TRBV3-1 and J is TRBJ2-1; TCRdb names TRBD1, which stays unverified in the absence of DNA. This CDR3 is 16 amino acids long. Germline-derived CDR1 and CDR2 are LGHDT and YNNKEL (reference sequence). The CDR3: CASSQEWAGADNEQFF.

This rearrangement joins TRBV18 to TRBJ1-4; TCRdb picks TRBD1, but there is no DNA to check that call. Germline V gene lookup returns CDR1 KGHSH and CDR2 LQKENI. The CDR3 is made up of 15 amino acids. This CDR3 is CASLYRVSANEKLFF.

The chain is built from TRBV29-1 and TRBJ2-2; as DNA is missing, the TRBD1 call by TCRdb cannot be tested. The length of the CDR3 is 15 residues. Germline CDR1 is SQVTM and CDR2 is ANQGSEA. Here the CDR3 reads CSVERGGAPTGELFF.

The rearrangement joins TRBV7-2 to TRBJ2-3. The germline gives CDR1 SGHTA, CDR2 FQGNSA. CDR3 size: 14 residues. CDR3 sequence reads: CASSLVLAIDTQYF.

The genes are TRBV7-2 and TRBJ2-3; TCRdb designates TRBD2, a call that cannot be tested without DNA. Germline-derived CDR1 and CDR2 are SGHTA and FQGNSA. The CDR3 has 14 residues. The CDR3 protein is CAILPSDSTDTQYF.

The chain employs TRBV18 and TRBJ2-7. The CDR3 contains 15 residues. Germline values: CDR1 KGHSH, CDR2 LQKENI. The chain's CDR3 is CASSPPGMHSYEQYF.